The entry that follows covers one T cell receptor (beta chain) sequence. Germline CDR1 MDHEN, CDR2 SYDVKM. The V and J ends lost 8 bases and 4 bases, in that order; junction bases with no gene match: 9. The CDR3 totals 15 residues. The data were obtained in a study of blood T cell repertoires in COVID-19. Assay: immunoSEQ multiplex PCR; the TCRdb copy retains only in-frame clones and omits some. Among 300,000 to 350,000 clones listed, roughly 87% were seen once. Sequencing was carried out using PBMCs or T cells enriched from blood (not recorded which). V and J are TRBV28 and TRBJ2-2; TRBD1 aligns across 8 bases. This TCR was sampled from a woman under 40 who had recovered from COVID-19. The CDR3 coding sequence is TGTGCCAGCTATCGGGACAGGTTTGGCACCGGGGAGCTGTTTTTT. This translates into CASYRDRFGTGELFF.